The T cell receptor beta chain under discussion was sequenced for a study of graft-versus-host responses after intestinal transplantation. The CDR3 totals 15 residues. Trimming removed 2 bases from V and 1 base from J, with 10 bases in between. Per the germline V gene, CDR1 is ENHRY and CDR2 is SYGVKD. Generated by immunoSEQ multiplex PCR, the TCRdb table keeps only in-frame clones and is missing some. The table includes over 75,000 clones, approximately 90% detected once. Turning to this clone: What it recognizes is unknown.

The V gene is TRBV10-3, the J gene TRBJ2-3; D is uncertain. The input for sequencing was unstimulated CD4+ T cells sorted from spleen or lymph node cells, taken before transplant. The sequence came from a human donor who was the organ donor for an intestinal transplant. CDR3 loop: CAISEGRTRTDTQYF. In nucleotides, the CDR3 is TGTGCCATCAGTGAGGGTCGAACACGCACAGATACGCAGTATTTT.